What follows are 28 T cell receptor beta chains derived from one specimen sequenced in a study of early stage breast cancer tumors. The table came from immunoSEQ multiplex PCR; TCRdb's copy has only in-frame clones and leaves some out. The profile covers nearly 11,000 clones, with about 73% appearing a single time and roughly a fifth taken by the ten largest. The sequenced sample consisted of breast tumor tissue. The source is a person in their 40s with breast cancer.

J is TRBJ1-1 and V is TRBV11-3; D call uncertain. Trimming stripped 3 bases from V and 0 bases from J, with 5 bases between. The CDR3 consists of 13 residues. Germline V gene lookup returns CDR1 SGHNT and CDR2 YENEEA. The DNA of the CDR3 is TGTGCCAGCAGCTTGGCGGTGAACACTGAAGCTTTCTTT. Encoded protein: CASSLAVNTEAFF.

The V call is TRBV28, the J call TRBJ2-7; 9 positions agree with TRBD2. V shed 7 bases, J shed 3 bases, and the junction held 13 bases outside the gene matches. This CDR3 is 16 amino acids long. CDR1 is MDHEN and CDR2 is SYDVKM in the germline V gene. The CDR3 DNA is TGTGCCAGCAAGGATCATAGCGGGAGCAGTCGCTACGAGCAGTACTTC. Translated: CASKDHSGSSRYEQYF. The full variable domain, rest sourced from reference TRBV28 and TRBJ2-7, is DVKVTQSSRYLVKRTGEKVFLECVQDMDHENMFWYRQDPGLGLRLIYFSYDVKMKEKGDIPEGYSVSREKKERFSLILESASTNQTSMYLCASKDHSGSSRYEQYFGPGTRLTVT.

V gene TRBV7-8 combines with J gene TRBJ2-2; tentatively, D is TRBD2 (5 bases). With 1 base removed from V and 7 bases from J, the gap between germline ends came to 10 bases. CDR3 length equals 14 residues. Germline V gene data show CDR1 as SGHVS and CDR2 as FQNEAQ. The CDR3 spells CASSLGSGGGELFF. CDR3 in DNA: TGTGCCAGCAGCTTAGGGAGTGGAGGCGGGGAGCTGTTTTTT.

CDR3 DNA sequence: TGTGCCAGCAGTTACTCGAGTAACTACGAGCAGTACTTC. Translated, it gives CASSYSSNYEQYF. This rearrangement joins TRBV6-5 to TRBJ2-7; no clear D. CDR1 and CDR2 from the germline V gene are MNHEY and SVGAGI. The CDR3 loop spans 13 amino acids. V was pared by 0 bases and J by 3 bases, with 6 bases between.

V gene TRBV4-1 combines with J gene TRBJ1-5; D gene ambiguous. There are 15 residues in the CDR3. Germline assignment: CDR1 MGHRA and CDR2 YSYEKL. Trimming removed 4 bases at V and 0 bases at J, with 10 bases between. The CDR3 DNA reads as TGCGCCAGCAGCCCCACCGCAAATAGCAATCAGCCCCAGCATTTT. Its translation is CASSPTANSNQPQHF.

As DNA, the CDR3 is TGTGCCAGCAGCGTAGAACTAGCGGGAGCTTTGGGGGAGCTGTTTTTT. This translates into CASSVELAGALGELFF. This chain uses TRBV9 with TRBJ2-2, with 11 bases identical to TRBD2. Looked up from germline, CDR1 is SGDLS and CDR2 is YYNGEE. The J segment lost 8 bases and the V segment lost 0 bases, leaving 6 bases of the junction unmatched. The CDR3 contains 16 residues.

As DNA, the CDR3 is TGTGCCAGCAGCTTATCGCCGGGACTAGCGGGAGGCGAGACCCAGTACTTC. Protein: CASSLSPGLAGGETQYF. V gene TRBV7-9 combines with J gene TRBJ2-5, with 15 nucleotides matching TRBD2. Unmatched junction bases numbered 6, after V lost 2 bases and J lost 5 bases. The CDR3 runs 17 residues. The germline CDR1 and CDR2 sequences are SEHNR and FQNEAQ (reference sequence).

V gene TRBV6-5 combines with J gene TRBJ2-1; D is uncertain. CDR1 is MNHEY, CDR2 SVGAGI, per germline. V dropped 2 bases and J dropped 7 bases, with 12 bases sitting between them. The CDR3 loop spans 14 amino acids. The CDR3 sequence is CASSYGLASNEQFF. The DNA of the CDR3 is TGTGCCAGCAGTTACGGGTTAGCATCTAATGAGCAGTTCTTC.

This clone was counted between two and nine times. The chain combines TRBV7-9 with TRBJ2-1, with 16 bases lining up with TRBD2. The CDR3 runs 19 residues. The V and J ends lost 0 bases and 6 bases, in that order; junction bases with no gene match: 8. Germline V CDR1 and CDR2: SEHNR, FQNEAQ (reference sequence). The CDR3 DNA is TGTGCCAGCAGCTTAGCAGTAGGGACTAGCGGGAGGGCCGGCAATGAGCAGTTCTTC. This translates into CASSLAVGTSGRAGNEQFF. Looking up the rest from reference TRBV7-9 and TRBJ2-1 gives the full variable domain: DTGVSQNPRHKITKRGQNVTFRCDPISEHNRLYWYRQTLGQGPEFLTYFQNEAQLEKSRLLSDRFSAERPKGSFSTLEIQRTEQGDSAMYLCASSLAVGTSGRAGNEQFFGPGTRLTVL.

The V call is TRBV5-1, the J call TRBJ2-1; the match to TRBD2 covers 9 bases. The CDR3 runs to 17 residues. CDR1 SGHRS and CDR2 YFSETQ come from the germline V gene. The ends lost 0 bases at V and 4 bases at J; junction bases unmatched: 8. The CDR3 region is CASSLEPTSGPYNEQFF. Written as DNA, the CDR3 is TGCGCCAGCAGCTTGGAACCTACTAGCGGGCCTTACAATGAGCAGTTCTTC.

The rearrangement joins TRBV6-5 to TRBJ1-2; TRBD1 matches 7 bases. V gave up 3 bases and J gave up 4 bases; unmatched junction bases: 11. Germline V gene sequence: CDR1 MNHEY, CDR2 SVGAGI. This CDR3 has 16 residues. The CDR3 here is CASSYDSRGIAYGYTF. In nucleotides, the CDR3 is TGTGCCAGCAGTTATGATAGCAGGGGGATTGCCTATGGCTACACCTTC.

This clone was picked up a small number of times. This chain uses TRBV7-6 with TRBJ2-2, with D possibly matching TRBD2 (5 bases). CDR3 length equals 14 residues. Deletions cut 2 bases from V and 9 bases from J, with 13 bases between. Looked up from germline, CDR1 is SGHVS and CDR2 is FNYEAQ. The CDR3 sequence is CASSLKAVDRELFF. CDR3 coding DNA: TGTGCCAGCAGCTTAAAAGCGGTGGACCGGGAGCTGTTTTTT.

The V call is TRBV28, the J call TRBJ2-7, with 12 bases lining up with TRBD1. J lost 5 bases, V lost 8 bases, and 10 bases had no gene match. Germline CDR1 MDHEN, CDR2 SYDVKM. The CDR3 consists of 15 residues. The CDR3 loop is CASFGTGGRTNEQYF. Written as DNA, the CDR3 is TGTGCCAGCTTTGGGACAGGGGGCCGGACGAACGAGCAGTACTTC.

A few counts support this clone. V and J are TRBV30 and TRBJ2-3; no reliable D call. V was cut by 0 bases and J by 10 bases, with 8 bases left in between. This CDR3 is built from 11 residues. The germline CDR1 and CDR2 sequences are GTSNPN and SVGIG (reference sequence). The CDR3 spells CAWSVRMAQYF. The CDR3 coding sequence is TGTGCCTGGAGTGTACGCATGGCGCAGTATTTT.

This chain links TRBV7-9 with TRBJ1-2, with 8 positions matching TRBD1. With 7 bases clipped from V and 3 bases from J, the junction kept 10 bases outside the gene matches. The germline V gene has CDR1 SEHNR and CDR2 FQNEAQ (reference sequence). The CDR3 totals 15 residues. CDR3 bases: TGTGCCAGCAATATCGGGACAGGACGGGACTATGGCTACACCTTC. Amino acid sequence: CASNIGTGRDYGYTF.

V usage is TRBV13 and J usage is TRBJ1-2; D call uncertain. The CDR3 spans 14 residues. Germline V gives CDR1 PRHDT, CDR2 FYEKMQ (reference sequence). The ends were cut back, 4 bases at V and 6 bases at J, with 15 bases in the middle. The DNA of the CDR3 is TGTGCCAGCAGCTCTACCCAAATCACGGATGGCTACACCTTC. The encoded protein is CASSSTQITDGYTF.

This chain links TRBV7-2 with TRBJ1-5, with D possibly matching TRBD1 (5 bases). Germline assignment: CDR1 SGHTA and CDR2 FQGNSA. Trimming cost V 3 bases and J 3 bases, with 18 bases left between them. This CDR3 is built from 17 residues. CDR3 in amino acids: CASSLSGQASFNQPQHF. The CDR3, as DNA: TGTGCCAGCAGCTTGTCGGGGCAAGCCTCCTTCAATCAGCCCCAGCATTTT.

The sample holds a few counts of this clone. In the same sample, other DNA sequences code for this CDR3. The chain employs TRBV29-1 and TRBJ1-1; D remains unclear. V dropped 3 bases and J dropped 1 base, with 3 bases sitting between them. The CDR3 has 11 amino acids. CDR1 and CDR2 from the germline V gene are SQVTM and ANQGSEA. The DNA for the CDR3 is TGCAGCGTTGACCGGAACACTGAAGCTTTCTTT. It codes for CSVDRNTEAFF.

This CDR3 reads CASSHRGSYEQYF. The CDR3 DNA reads as TGTGCCAGTTCCCACAGGGGATCCTACGAGCAGTACTTC. V gene TRBV13 combines with J gene TRBJ2-7, with TRBD1 matching over 7 bases. The germline V gene has CDR1 PRHDT and CDR2 FYEKMQ (reference sequence). The CDR3 totals 13 residues. V was pared by 9 bases and J by 1 base, with 6 bases of the junction left unmatched. The complete variable domain, with remaining parts taken from reference TRBV13 and TRBJ2-7, reads AAGVIQSPRHLIKEKRETATLKCYPIPRHDTVYWYQQGPGQDPQFLISFYEKMQSDKGSIPDRFSAQQFSDYHSELNMSSLELGDSALYFCASSHRGSYEQYFGPGTRLTVT.

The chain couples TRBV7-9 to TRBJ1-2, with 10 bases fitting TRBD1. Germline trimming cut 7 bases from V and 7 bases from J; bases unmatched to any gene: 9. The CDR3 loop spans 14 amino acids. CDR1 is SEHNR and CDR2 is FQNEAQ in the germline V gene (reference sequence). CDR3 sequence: CASTHTDRGTGYTF. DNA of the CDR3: TGTGCCAGCACCCATACGGACAGGGGGACTGGCTACACCTTC.

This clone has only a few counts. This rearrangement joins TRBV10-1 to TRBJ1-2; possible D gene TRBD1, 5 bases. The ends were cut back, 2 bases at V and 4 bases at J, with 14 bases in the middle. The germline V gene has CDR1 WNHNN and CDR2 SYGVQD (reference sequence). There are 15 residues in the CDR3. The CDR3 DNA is TGCGCCAGCAGTGAGAACCGAGGGGACCTCTATGGCTACACCTTC. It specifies CASSENRGDLYGYTF.

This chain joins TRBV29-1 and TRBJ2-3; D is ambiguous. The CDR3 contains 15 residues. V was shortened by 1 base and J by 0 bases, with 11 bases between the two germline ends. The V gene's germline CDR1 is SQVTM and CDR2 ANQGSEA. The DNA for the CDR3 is TGCAGCGTTGAAGCATGGGAAACGAGCACAGATACGCAGTATTTT. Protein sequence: CSVEAWETSTDTQYF.

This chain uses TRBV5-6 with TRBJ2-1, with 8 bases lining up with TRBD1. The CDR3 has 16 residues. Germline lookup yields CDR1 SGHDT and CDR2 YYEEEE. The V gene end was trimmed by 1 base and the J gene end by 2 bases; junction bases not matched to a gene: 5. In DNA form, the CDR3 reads TGTGCCAGCAGCTTGCCCGGGACAGGAACCTACAATGAGCAGTTCTTC. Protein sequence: CASSLPGTGTYNEQFF.

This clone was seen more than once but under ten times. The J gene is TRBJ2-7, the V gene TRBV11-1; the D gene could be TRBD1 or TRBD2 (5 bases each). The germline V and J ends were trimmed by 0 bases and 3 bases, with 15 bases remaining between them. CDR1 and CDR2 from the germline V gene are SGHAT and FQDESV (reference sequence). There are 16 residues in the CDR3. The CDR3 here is CASSLASGRAYYEQYF. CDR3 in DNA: TGTGCCAGCAGCTTAGCCTCGGGACGGGCATACTACGAGCAGTACTTC. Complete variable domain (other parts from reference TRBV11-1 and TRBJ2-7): EAEVAQSPRYKITEKSQAVAFWCDPISGHATLYWYRQILGQGPELLVQFQDESVVDDSQLPKDRFSAERLKGVDSTLKIQPAELGDSAMYLCASSLASGRAYYEQYFGPGTRLTVT.

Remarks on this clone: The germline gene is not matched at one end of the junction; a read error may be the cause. This CDR3 reads CASSYSKDTEALF. DNA for the CDR3: TGTGCCAGCAGTTACTCGAAGGACACTGAAGCTCTCTTT. V usage is TRBV6-5 and J usage is TRBJ1-1; weak D call: TRBD1 (5 bases). Germline V gives CDR1 MNHEY, CDR2 SVGAGI. The CDR3 length is 13 residues.

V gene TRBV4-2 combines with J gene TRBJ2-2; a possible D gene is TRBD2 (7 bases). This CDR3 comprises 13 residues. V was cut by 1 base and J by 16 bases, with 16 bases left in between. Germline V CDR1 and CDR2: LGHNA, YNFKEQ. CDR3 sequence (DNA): TGTGCCAGCAGCCAAGCCCTGGGGGGGCCAGGGTTTTTT. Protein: CASSQALGGPGFF.

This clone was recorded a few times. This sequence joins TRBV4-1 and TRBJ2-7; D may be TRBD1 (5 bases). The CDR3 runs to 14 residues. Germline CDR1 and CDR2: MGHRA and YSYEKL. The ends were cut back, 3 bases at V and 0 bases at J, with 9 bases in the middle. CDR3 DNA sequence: TGCGCCAGCAGCCACGCGGACACCTCCTACGAGCAGTACTTC. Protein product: CASSHADTSYEQYF.

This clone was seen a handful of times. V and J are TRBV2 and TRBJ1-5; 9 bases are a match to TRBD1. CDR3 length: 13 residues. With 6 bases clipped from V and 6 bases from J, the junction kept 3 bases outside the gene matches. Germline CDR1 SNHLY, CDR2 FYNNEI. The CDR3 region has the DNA TGTGCCAGCAGGGGACAGGGTGGTCAGCCCCAGCATTTT. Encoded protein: CASRGQGGQPQHF.